Each of the 17 T cell receptor beta chains below was sequenced from the same sample in a study of T cell responses to AZD1222 COVID-19 vaccine. The assay was immunoSEQ multiplex PCR, and TCRdb's table has in-frame clones only and misses some. The data show about 100,000 clones, 88% seen once. The sample consisted of peripheral blood, taken on day 0 of AZD1222 vaccination. Receptors originate from an adult in good health.

V is TRBV5-1 and J is TRBJ2-7; TRBD2 agrees at 9 bases. Germline-derived CDR1 and CDR2 are SGHRS and YFSETQ. CDR3 size: 14 residues. V was pared by 4 bases and J by 3 bases, with 5 bases of the junction left unmatched. CDR3 sequence (DNA): TGCGCCAGCAGCGGGCTAGCGGGAAACTACGAGCAGTACTTC. Encoded protein: CASSGLAGNYEQYF.

CDR3 DNA sequence: TGTGCCAGCAGTCTACTACTCACAGGGGAAGAGCAGTACTTC. It specifies CASSLLLTGEEQYF. The rearrangement uses TRBV27 and TRBJ2-7; TRBD1 matches 7 bases. Trimming took 5 bases from V and 7 from J; bases not matched to a gene: 11. Germline V gene lookup returns CDR1 MNHEY and CDR2 SMNVEV (reference sequence). This CDR3 is 14 amino acids long.

The chain has TRBV4-3 and TRBJ2-1, with 10 bases that match TRBD2. V dropped 5 bases and J dropped 5; count of bases not matched to a gene: 0. Germline V CDR1 and CDR2: LGHNA, YSLEER. The CDR3 spans 13 residues. CDR3 in DNA: TGCGCCAGCAGCACTAGCGGGGACAATGAGCAGTTCTTC. Protein sequence: CASSTSGDNEQFF.

This chain connects TRBV4-1 to TRBJ1-4; possibly TRBD1 for D (6 bases). The V gene's germline CDR1 is MGHRA and CDR2 YSYEKL. The CDR3 has 13 residues. Trimming took 7 bases from V and 8 from J, leaving 14 bases between them. CDR3 sequence: CASNHRVGEKLFF. DNA of the CDR3: TGCGCCAGCAACCACAGGGTAGGCGAAAAACTGTTTTTT.

V usage is TRBV27 and J usage is TRBJ2-2; possibly TRBD1 or TRBD2 for D (5 bases each). Between the trimmed V and J ends, which lost 7 bases and 6 bases, there was a span of 21 bases. Germline assignment: CDR1 MNHEY and CDR2 SMNVEV (reference sequence). CDR3 size: 16 residues. CDR3 coding DNA: TGTGCCAGCACCGGGGCTCCGGGACCGTCGTCCGGGGAGCTGTTTTTT. Translation gives CASTGAPGPSSGELFF.

This chain links TRBV28 with TRBJ1-4, with D possibly being TRBD1 (6 bases). V shed 0 bases and J shed 6 bases, with 14 bases lying between them. The germline V gene has CDR1 MDHEN and CDR2 SYDVKM. This CDR3 has 16 amino acids. Written as DNA, the CDR3 is TGTGCCAGCAGTTTATGGCCCCAGGGGTACGATGAAAAACTGTTTTTT. This gives the protein CASSLWPQGYDEKLFF.

This sequence joins TRBV4-3 and TRBJ2-2; D is unresolved. CDR3 size: 14 residues. Per germline, CDR1 LGHNA and CDR2 YSLEER. V was trimmed by 0 bases and J by 3 bases, leaving 5 bases between them. CDR3 loop: CASSQDYYTGELFF. DNA of the CDR3: TGCGCCAGCAGCCAAGACTACTACACCGGGGAGCTGTTTTTT.

The rearrangement uses TRBV28 and TRBJ1-2; 7 nucleotides align to TRBD1. Germline trimming cut 6 bases from V and 4 bases from J; bases unmatched to any gene: 8. CDR1 MDHEN and CDR2 SYDVKM come from the germline V gene. There are 14 residues in the CDR3. The CDR3 coding sequence is TGTGCCAGCAGCCTACCCGGGACAGCCTATGGCTACACCTTC. Translated, it gives CASSLPGTAYGYTF.

The chain combines TRBV28 with TRBJ1-5, with 10 bases aligning to TRBD1. This CDR3 has 15 residues. Per germline, CDR1 MDHEN and CDR2 SYDVKM. Trimming at V came to 7 bases and at J to 7 bases, leaving 10 bases not matched to a gene. This chain's CDR3 is CASTDRQGAGQPQHF. CDR3 nucleotides: TGTGCCAGCACCGATCGACAGGGGGCGGGCCAGCCCCAGCATTTT.

The chain combines TRBV6-2 or TRBV6-3 with TRBJ1-4, with D hard to call. The CDR3 is made up of 13 amino acids. Trimming pared 2 bases from V and 7 bases from J, leaving 8 bases between. Germline lookup yields CDR1 MNHEY and CDR2 SVGEGT. This chain's CDR3 is CASSYRLPEKLFF. CDR3 coding DNA: TGTGCCAGCAGTTACAGACTCCCTGAAAAACTGTTTTTT.

The CDR3 reads CASRGLAGDTSYEQYF. The CDR3 region has the DNA TGCGCCAGCAGAGGACTAGCGGGGGACACTTCCTACGAGCAGTACTTC. The V call is TRBV4-1, the J call TRBJ2-7, with 13 nucleotides matching TRBD2. This CDR3 is 16 amino acids long. Germline-derived CDR1 and CDR2 are MGHRA and YSYEKL. V shed 6 bases, J shed 1 base, and the junction held 6 bases outside the gene matches.

The chain uses TRBV7-2 and TRBJ2-7; D possibly matches TRBD1 or TRBD2 (6 bases each). V lost 1 base and J 0 bases, leaving 13 bases between the germline ends. The germline gives CDR1 SGHTA, CDR2 FQGNSA. This CDR3 comprises 16 residues. The CDR3 DNA reads as TGTGCCAGCAGCTTAGTAAGGGGGGCGGGCTCCTACGAGCAGTACTTC. Protein product: CASSLVRGAGSYEQYF.

V is TRBV7-9 and J is TRBJ1-1, with D unclear. Trimming cost V 1 base and J 4 bases, with 13 bases left between them. The V gene's germline CDR1 is SEHNR and CDR2 FQNEAQ (reference sequence). This CDR3 region has 15 residues. CDR3 loop: CASSLGAPAVTEAFF. DNA for the CDR3: TGTGCCAGCAGCTTAGGAGCCCCCGCAGTCACTGAAGCTTTCTTT.

This clone appeared a few times. V usage is TRBV4-3 and J usage is TRBJ1-4; TRBD1 matches 7 bases. V was pared by 0 bases and J by 7 bases, with 8 bases of the junction left unmatched. The CDR3 totals 16 residues. Germline V gene lookup returns CDR1 LGHNA and CDR2 YSLEER. The CDR3 loop reads CASSQEGGGGSEKLFF. The CDR3, as DNA: TGCGCCAGCAGCCAAGAAGGAGGAGGGGGCAGTGAAAAACTGTTTTTT.

The rearrangement uses TRBV28 and TRBJ2-3; unclear D gene. V lost 3 bases to trimming and J lost 5 bases, with 9 bases between them. This CDR3 spans 13 amino acids. Germline CDR1 is MDHEN and CDR2 is SYDVKM. This chain's CDR3 is CASSFKPIDTQYF. The CDR3 coding sequence is TGTGCCAGCAGTTTCAAGCCGATAGATACGCAGTATTTT.

V usage is TRBV9 and J usage is TRBJ2-1, with D uncertain. Trimming cost V 3 bases and J 1 base, with 11 bases left between them. CDR1 SGDLS and CDR2 YYNGEE come from the germline V gene. This CDR3 is built from 15 residues. CDR3 nucleotide sequence: TGTGCCAGCAGCGAGCGAGTTGAATCCTACAATGAGCAGTTCTTC. The encoded protein is CASSERVESYNEQFF.

This clone appeared once. The J gene is TRBJ2-7, the V gene TRBV7-9, with D possibly matching TRBD2 (5 bases). The germline V gene encodes CDR1 SEHNR and CDR2 FQNEAQ (reference sequence). CDR3 length equals 14 residues. The germline V and J ends were trimmed by 2 bases and 2 bases, with 10 bases remaining between them. The CDR3 loop is CASSLRAEAYEQYF. The CDR3 DNA sequence: TGTGCCAGCAGCTTACGGGCGGAGGCCTACGAGCAGTACTTC.